A single T cell receptor beta chain is shown here with its context. What it binds is not known. Unique molecular identifiers tagged the TCR beta cDNA libraries. T cells, about 0.95 to 10 million of them, yielded 500,000 or so cDNA molecules. TCRdb ran MiXCR on the PCR reads and lists one entry per CDR3 protein. The data show about 500,000 distinct CDR3 sequences, with 40% to 55% seen just once and around an eighth held by the top ten. V shed 0 bases, J shed 5 bases, and the junction held 8 bases outside the gene matches. The CDR3 runs to 16 residues. Germline loops: CDR1 DFQATT, CDR2 SNEGSKA (reference sequence). The record originates from a study of post-analysis software for immune sequencing data. Study background: The disease courses covered relapsing-remitting, secondary progressive and progressive-relapsing multiple sclerosis. Study-level points and caveats: Samples prepared in the same batch strongly co-clustered by F measure. Versus controls, multiple sclerosis patients showed significantly lower diversity (normalized Chao1). Patients used four to six TRBV segments, including TRBV5-6, TRBV5-1 and TRBV20-1, more often than controls.

The specimen sequenced was blood. V and J are TRBV20-1 and TRBJ2-3; 10 bases are a match to TRBD2. This sequence originates from a girl aged 5 to 17 with multiple sclerosis. CDR3 loop: CSARDGEREGGDTQYF. Here the CDR3 DNA reads TGCAGTGCTAGAGATGGGGAGCGGGAGGGCGGAGATACGCAGTATTTT.